These 14 T cell receptor beta chains came from one sample sequenced in a study of molecular identifiers for immune sequencing clone quantification. One entry per CDR3 protein, called by TCRdb with MiXCR from the PCR reads. The repertoire holds around 460,000 distinct CDR3 sequences, roughly 23% seen once, with under 0.85% in the top ten. The sequenced material came from naive CD8+ T cells from blood, with Jurkat cell RNA spiked in. Subset reported: FACS-sorted CD8+CD4-CCR7+CD45RA+ naive T cells. These receptors all stem from a human donor in good health. Some libraries in this study had Jurkat cell RNA spiked in.

This clonotype was detected many times. The rearrangement links TRBV7-2 to TRBJ2-7, with D possibly TRBD2 on 6 matching bases. Germline values: CDR1 SGHTA, CDR2 FQGNSA. The ends were cut back, 6 bases at V and 2 bases at J, with 11 bases in the middle. The CDR3 consists of 13 residues. CDR3 bases: TGTGCCAGCAGTTGGGACTTGGCCTACGAGCAGTACTTC. It codes for CASSWDLAYEQYF.

J is TRBJ2-7 and V is TRBV30, with D perhaps matching TRBD2 (5 bases). CDR3 length: 12 amino acids. The germline CDR1 and CDR2 sequences are GTSNPN and SVGIG (reference sequence). The CDR3 region is CACSGFDLEQYF. The CDR3 nucleotides are TGTGCTTGCAGCGGTTTTGACCTCGAGCAGTACTTC.

This clonotype appeared many times. The chain couples TRBV13 to TRBJ1-1; D is unresolved. This CDR3 contains 14 residues. Germline V gene lookup returns CDR1 PRHDT and CDR2 FYEKMQ (reference sequence). V was trimmed by 1 base and J by 2 bases, leaving 8 bases between them. The CDR3 spells CASSLARSNTEAFF. The CDR3 DNA reads as TGTGCCAGCAGCTTAGCCAGGAGCAACACTGAAGCTTTCTTT. The full variable domain, its missing parts supplied by reference TRBV13 and TRBJ1-1, is AAGVIQSPRHLIKEKRETATLKCYPIPRHDTVYWYQQGPGQDPQFLISFYEKMQSDKGSIPDRFSAQQFSDYHSELNMSSLELGDSALYFCASSLARSNTEAFFGQGTRLTVV.

The CDR3 nucleotides read TGTGCCAGCAGCCAAGTTGAATCTGCCCCCGGGGAGCTGTTTTTT. It encodes CASSQVESAPGELFF. The V and J genes are TRBV4-2 and TRBJ2-2, with D unclear. CDR1 is LGHNA, CDR2 YNFKEQ, per germline. Trimming left V 1 base short and J 6 bases short, with 12 bases between. The CDR3 has 15 amino acids.

This clonotype has only a few counts. The J gene is TRBJ1-1, the V gene TRBV27, with D perhaps matching TRBD1 (6 bases). V lost 4 bases to trimming and J lost 4 bases, with 19 bases between them. The CDR3 totals 16 residues. CDR1 is MNHEY and CDR2 is SMNVEV in the germline V gene (reference sequence). The CDR3 bases are TGTGCCAGCAGTTACGCAGGGGCGTTAGGTAGCACTGAAGCTTTCTTT. It codes for CASSYAGALGSTEAFF.

This clonotype turned up a few times. J is TRBJ2-4 and V is TRBV12-3 or TRBV12-4; 9 bases align to TRBD1. The ends lost 6 bases at V and 7 bases at J; junction bases unmatched: 4. The CDR3 extends over 13 amino acids. The CDR3 protein is CASSRDRANIQYF. DNA for the CDR3: TGTGCCAGCAGCCGGGACAGGGCCAACATTCAGTACTTC.

Only a few counts were recorded for this clonotype. The chain uses TRBV19 and TRBJ2-1; D perhaps matches TRBD2 (5 bases). V dropped 8 bases and J dropped 3 bases, with 11 bases sitting between them. The germline V gene encodes CDR1 LNHDA and CDR2 SQIVND (reference sequence). CDR3 size: 13 residues. This CDR3 is CASRDGIYNEQFF. The CDR3 nucleotides read TGTGCCAGTCGAGACGGGATCTACAATGAGCAGTTCTTC.

This clonotype was detected many times. The J gene is TRBJ1-5, the V gene TRBV4-3; D gene uncertain. Trimming cost V 3 bases and J 6 bases, with 9 bases left between them. The length of the CDR3 is 13 residues. Germline assignment: CDR1 LGHNA and CDR2 YSLEER. This CDR3 reads CASSQEMGQPQHF. As DNA, the CDR3 is TGCGCCAGCAGCCAGGAGATGGGTCAGCCCCAGCATTTT.

This clonotype turned up a few times. The J gene is TRBJ1-5, the V gene TRBV30; D is possibly TRBD1 (5 bases). CDR3 size: 15 residues. Trimming shortened V by 0 bases and J by 4 bases, and 13 bases separated the two germline ends. CDR1 GTSNPN and CDR2 SVGIG come from the germline V gene (reference sequence). CDR3 loop: CAWSVMGLGNQPQHF. The CDR3 DNA follows: TGTGCCTGGAGTGTAATGGGACTGGGAAATCAGCCCCAGCATTTT. The whole variable domain, filled in from reference TRBV30 and TRBJ1-5, reads SQTIHQWPATLVQPVGSPLSLECTVEGTSNPNLYWYRQAAGRGLQLLFYSVGIGQISSEVPQNLSASRPQDRQFILSSKKLLLSDSGFYLCAWSVMGLGNQPQHFGDGTRLSIL.

As regards this clonotype: Compared with germline, one end of the junction differs, possibly owing to a read error. The genes are TRBV24-1 and TRBJ1-2; the match to TRBD1 covers 7 bases. Looked up from germline, CDR1 is KGHDR and CDR2 is SFDVKD. This CDR3 has 14 amino acids. The CDR3 protein is CATGDNDRAKGYTF. The CDR3 bases are TGTGCCACCGGTGACAATGACAGGGCTAAAGGCTACACCTTC.

This clonotype was seen a few times. The genes are TRBV7-2 and TRBJ1-1; TRBD1 might be the D (5 bases). V gave up 3 bases and J gave up 0 bases, with 17 bases separating them. The CDR3 is made up of 17 amino acids. CDR1 is SGHTA and CDR2 is FQGNSA in the germline V gene. The CDR3 loop reads CASSFIYASGLNTEAFF. The CDR3 DNA is TGTGCCAGCAGCTTCATTTACGCCTCAGGGTTGAACACTGAAGCTTTCTTT. The whole variable domain, remainder taken from reference TRBV7-2 and TRBJ1-1, is GAGVSQSPSNKVTEKGKDVELRCDPISGHTALYWYRQSLGQGLEFLIYFQGNSAPDKSGLPSDRFSAERTGGSVSTLTIQRTQQEDSAVYLCASSFIYASGLNTEAFFGQGTRLTVV.

This clonotype was detected ten times or more. This CDR3 reads CASIQSGTGNGYTF. The DNA of the CDR3 is TGTGCCAGCATCCAATCCGGGACAGGGAATGGCTACACCTTC. V and J are TRBV6-5 and TRBJ1-2; 9 positions match TRBD1. The CDR3 sequence is 14 residues long. The germline gives CDR1 MNHEY, CDR2 SVGAGI. V trimming: 7 bases; J trimming: 6 bases; junction bases outside the gene matches: 9.

This chain uses TRBV30 with TRBJ2-5; a possible D gene is TRBD2 (5 bases). V was clipped by 4 bases and J by 7 bases, with 19 bases between them. This CDR3 has 14 residues. Germline-derived CDR1 and CDR2 are GTSNPN and SVGIG (reference sequence). The CDR3 bases are TGTGCCTGGACCCCCTCGGACTTGGCTGGGACCCAGTACTTC. This codes for CAWTPSDLAGTQYF. Filled out from reference TRBV30 and TRBJ2-5, the complete variable domain reads SQTIHQWPATLVQPVGSPLSLECTVEGTSNPNLYWYRQAAGRGLQLLFYSVGIGQISSEVPQNLSASRPQDRQFILSSKKLLLSDSGFYLCAWTPSDLAGTQYFGPGTRLLVL.

This clonotype was seen just once. A much larger clone differs by one base, so this may be a read error. Because it lacks the conserved phenylalanine or tryptophan at the end, this CDR3 is likely a read error. The chain combines TRBV19 with TRBJ2-3; a weak D match, TRBD2 (6 bases). Germline CDR1 LNHDA, CDR2 SQIVND (reference sequence). The CDR3 has 14 amino acids. Between the trimmed V and J ends, which lost 10 bases and 0 bases, there was a span of 14 bases. The CDR3 loop reads CAISGTHSTDTQYS. The DNA for the CDR3 is TGTGCCATCTCCGGGACTCACAGCACAGATACGCAGTATTCT.